The 23 T cell receptor beta chains below come from one sample, sequenced in a study of tumor-infiltrating lymphocytes in oesophageal squamous cell carcinoma. TCRdb re-called the PCR reads with MiXCR, one entry per CDR3 protein. This sample has about 25,000 distinct CDR3 sequences, with roughly 35% found just once. The specimen sequenced was esophageal tumor tissue. All receptors come from a male donor with esophageal squamous cell carcinoma.

This chain links TRBV5-1 with TRBJ2-5; D is possibly TRBD1 (5 bases). Germline assignment: CDR1 SGHRS and CDR2 YFSETQ. Trimming cost V 2 bases and J 3 bases, with 11 bases left between them. The CDR3 totals 14 residues. The DNA for the CDR3 is TGCGCCAGCAGCTTTCGTAACAGGAAAGAGACCCAGTACTTC. Amino acids: CASSFRNRKETQYF.

The chain uses TRBV12-3 or TRBV12-4 and TRBJ1-5, with D possibly TRBD1 on 5 matching bases. V was trimmed by 6 bases and J by 0 bases, leaving 12 bases between them. This CDR3 spans 15 amino acids. CDR3: CASRRGTVSNQPQHF. In DNA form, the CDR3 reads TGTGCCAGCAGAAGAGGGACCGTTAGCAATCAGCCCCAGCATTTT.

This clonotype was detected ten times or more. A much larger clone lies a single base off, so this may be a read error. The rearrangement joins TRBV10-1 to TRBJ2-7; perhaps TRBD2 as D (5 bases). Trimming left V 4 bases short and J 7 bases short, with 20 bases between. The CDR3 covers 15 residues. CDR1 is WNHNN, CDR2 SYGVQD, per germline (reference sequence). The CDR3 coding sequence is TGCGCCAGCAGTGGGCGGGCGGAATCGGTCAATGAGCAGTACTTC. Amino acids: CASSGRAESVNEQYF.

To note about this clonotype: This is likely a read error, given that the CDR3 carries no conserved phenylalanine or tryptophan at its end. No DNA is shown, since the ends of the CDR3 on it are uncertain; the CDR3 is the one TCRdb lists. The chain carries TRBV7-2 and TRBJ2-5; the DNA was not used to check the table's D call, TRBD1. The CDR3 is made up of 15 amino acids, end residues included. From germline, CDR1 is SGHTA and CDR2 FQGNSA. CDR3 residues: CASSSDRNSPLHFGD.

Details on this clonotype: No conserved phenylalanine or tryptophan is present at the end of the CDR3, so a read error is the likely explanation. No DNA is shown, since the ends of the CDR3 on it are uncertain; the CDR3 is the one TCRdb lists. V gene TRBV7-9 combines with J gene TRBJ2-6; TRBD1 was called by the table and not checked on the DNA. The CDR3 comprises 19 residues, both ends counted. CDR1 and CDR2 from the germline V gene are SEHNR and FQNEAQ (reference sequence). This CDR3 is CASSKFRRGLAKNIQYFGN.

Ten or more counts support this clonotype. V is TRBV6-4 and J is TRBJ2-3; 9 nucleotides match TRBD2. Germline assignment: CDR1 MRHNA and CDR2 SNTAGT. Germline trimming cut 3 bases from V and 5 bases from J; bases unmatched to any gene: 6. The CDR3 runs to 15 residues. DNA for the CDR3: TGTGCCAGCAGTGATAGAGCGGGAGGACAAGATACGCAGTATTTT. Its protein product is CASSDRAGGQDTQYF.

In its sample, this clonotype ranks as medium-sized. The J gene is TRBJ2-5, the V gene TRBV7-8, with 10 bases that match TRBD1. With 9 bases clipped from V and 1 base from J, the junction kept 8 bases outside the gene matches. The CDR3 is 15 residues long. Germline assignment: CDR1 SGHVS and CDR2 FQNEAQ. CDR3 sequence: CASQTGGTLQETQYF. CDR3 DNA sequence: TGTGCCAGTCAGACAGGGGGCACCCTCCAAGAGACCCAGTACTTC.

To note about this clonotype: One junction end disagrees with the germline gene, perhaps due to a read error. The chain links TRBV2 to TRBJ2-7, with 11 bases fitting TRBD2. The CDR3 length is 17 residues. Germline V gene sequence: CDR1 SNHLY, CDR2 FYNNEI. CDR3 residues: CASSFSTSGSNSYEHYF. The CDR3 coding sequence is TGTGCCAGCAGTTTCTCAACTAGCGGGAGTAATTCCTACGAGCACTACTTC.

The chain combines TRBV12-3 or TRBV12-4 with TRBJ1-1; 7 nucleotides agree with TRBD1. The CDR3 totals 15 residues. V shed 2 bases and J 5 bases; nucleotides not matched to a gene: 8. This chain's CDR3 is CASSLRAGGGTEAFF. CDR3 bases: TGTGCCAGCAGTTTACGGGCAGGGGGGGGGACTGAAGCTTTCTTT.

The sample holds many counts of this clonotype. The V call is TRBV11-3, the J call TRBJ1-1; no definite D call. The germline V and J ends were trimmed by 5 bases and 1 base, with 5 bases remaining between them. Germline V CDR1 and CDR2: SGHNT, YENEEA. This CDR3 region has 12 residues. CDR3 coding DNA: TGTGCCAGCAGCCACAGGAACACTGAAGCTTTCTTT. Its translation: CASSHRNTEAFF.

This clonotype appeared a few times. No conserved phenylalanine or tryptophan is present at the end of the CDR3, so a read error is the likely explanation. The DNA is left out, because the CDR3 cannot be placed on it with certainty; the CDR3 is given as TCRdb lists it. The chain has TRBV7-2 and TRBJ1-1. The CDR3 spans 20 residues, counting both ends. The germline CDR1 and CDR2 sequences are SGHTA and FQGNSA. CDR3 region: CASSSGGREGSPTTSSTSGQ.

This clonotype was picked up many times. This chain joins TRBV7-9 and TRBJ2-3; D gene unclear. Germline V gene lookup returns CDR1 SEHNR and CDR2 FQNEAQ (reference sequence). The V gene lost 5 bases and the J gene lost 3 bases, with 12 bases spanning the gap. The CDR3 consists of 14 residues. In nucleotides, the CDR3 is TGTGCCAGCAGCAAATACATAGAGACAGATACGCAGTATTTT. Its protein product is CASSKYIETDTQYF.

Points on this clonotype: Given the absence of the conserved phenylalanine or tryptophan at the CDR3 end, a read error is likely. It is unclear where the CDR3 begins or ends on the DNA, so no DNA is shown, and the CDR3 is as TCRdb lists it. This sequence joins TRBV11-1 and TRBJ1-1. The CDR3 numbers 22 amino acids, ends counted. Per the germline V gene, CDR1 is SGHAT and CDR2 is FQDESV (reference sequence). The CDR3 spells CASSFHGLAGSPSPTMSSSSAP.

This clonotype was detected many times. The chain joins TRBV6-1 to TRBJ1-4, with 9 positions matching TRBD1. V was clipped by 5 bases and J by 8 bases; unmatched bases: 9. This CDR3 spans 15 amino acids. Looked up from germline, CDR1 is MNHNS and CDR2 is SASEGT. Written as DNA, the CDR3 is TGTGCCAGCAGTATTGGGACAGGGTTGCGCGAAAAACTGTTTTTT. The encoded protein is CASSIGTGLREKLFF.

The sample holds a few counts of this clonotype. It is likely a read error, because the conserved phenylalanine at the end of the CDR3 is missing. It is unclear where the CDR3 begins or ends on the DNA, so no DNA is shown, and the CDR3 is as TCRdb lists it. The chain carries TRBV6-6 and TRBJ2-2; the D segment call TRBD2 is taken from the table without a DNA check. The germline gives CDR1 MNHNY, CDR2 SVGAGI (reference sequence). The CDR3 is 9 amino acids in total, end residues counted. The CDR3 spells CASSYSGLA.

This clonotype was counted at least ten times. The chain employs TRBV2 and TRBJ2-3, with a tentative D call TRBD2 (6 bases). The V end lost 4 bases, the J end lost 9 bases, and 11 bases lay between the germline ends. The CDR3 is 12 residues long. Germline assignment: CDR1 SNHLY and CDR2 FYNNEI. CDR3 sequence (DNA): TGTGCCAGCAGTGCTTTACGGGGGACGCAGTATTTT. Translated, it gives CASSALRGTQYF.

This clonotype was seen ten or more times. The CDR3 DNA reads as TGCGCCAGCAGATCGGACAGGGGAAATGGCGAGCAGTACTTC. Its protein is CASRSDRGNGEQYF. The chain combines TRBV5-1 with TRBJ2-1; 9 bases match TRBD1. The J call may not be correct, given that the DNA end is closer to TRBJ2-7. There are 14 residues in the CDR3. Germline CDR1 reads SGHRS; CDR2 reads YFSETQ.

This clonotype was seen ten or more times. CDR3: CARSSDRQGFGREQYF. In nucleotides, the CDR3 is TGTGCCAGAAGCTCCGACCGACAGGGGTTCGGGCGCGAGCAGTACTTC. The chain is built from TRBV5-3 and TRBJ2-7; the match to TRBD1 covers 8 bases. TRBV5-3 carries the ORF label, with uncertain function. The V segment lost 3 bases and the J segment 6 bases; nucleotides outside the gene matches: 14. The CDR3 is made up of 16 amino acids.

The chain links TRBV12-3 or TRBV12-4 to TRBJ1-5; 7 bases line up with TRBD1. V dropped 6 bases and J dropped 6; count of bases not matched to a gene: 8. The CDR3 covers 14 residues. The CDR3 sequence: CASSPGQEIQPQHF. Here the CDR3 DNA reads TGTGCCAGCAGCCCCGGACAGGAGATTCAGCCCCAGCATTTT.

About this clonotype: The missing conserved phenylalanine or tryptophan at the end of this CDR3 makes a read error likely. No DNA is shown, since the ends of the CDR3 on it are uncertain; the CDR3 is the one TCRdb lists. The chain uses TRBV10-2 and TRBJ2-7. The CDR3 totals 16 residues, both ends included. Germline CDR1 is WSHSY and CDR2 is SAAADI. The CDR3 protein is CASSEPGPHYEQYFGS.

The CDR3 sequence is CASSTDRGFYNEQFF. CDR3 DNA sequence: TGTGCCAGCAGCACCGACAGGGGGTTTTACAATGAGCAGTTCTTC. V usage is TRBV7-2 and J usage is TRBJ2-7; the match to TRBD1 covers 9 bases. The J call is uncertain, as TRBJ2-1 better fits the DNA end. The CDR3 loop spans 15 amino acids. The germline V gene encodes CDR1 SGHTA and CDR2 FQGNSA.

The chain employs TRBV18 and TRBJ1-1, with D possibly being TRBD2 (5 bases). The J call may be in error: the DNA end matches TRBJ2-3 better. The CDR3 covers 13 residues. Germline CDR1 KGHSH, CDR2 LQKENI. This CDR3 is CASSPSEAHTQYF. In DNA form, the CDR3 reads TGTGCCAGCTCACCATCGGAGGCACATACGCAGTATTTT.

Notes on this clonotype: A read error may explain this, as a much larger clone is one base away. This likely comes from a read error, as the CDR3 has no conserved phenylalanine or tryptophan at its end. The limits of the CDR3 on the DNA are not certain, so only TCRdb's listed CDR3 is given. V usage is TRBV5-4 and J usage is TRBJ2-3; the DNA was not compared with TRBD2, the D call given in the table. From germline, CDR1 is SGHNT and CDR2 YYREEE (reference sequence). The CDR3 length equals 15 residues, ends included. The CDR3 loop reads CASSLISLSSAEQFS.